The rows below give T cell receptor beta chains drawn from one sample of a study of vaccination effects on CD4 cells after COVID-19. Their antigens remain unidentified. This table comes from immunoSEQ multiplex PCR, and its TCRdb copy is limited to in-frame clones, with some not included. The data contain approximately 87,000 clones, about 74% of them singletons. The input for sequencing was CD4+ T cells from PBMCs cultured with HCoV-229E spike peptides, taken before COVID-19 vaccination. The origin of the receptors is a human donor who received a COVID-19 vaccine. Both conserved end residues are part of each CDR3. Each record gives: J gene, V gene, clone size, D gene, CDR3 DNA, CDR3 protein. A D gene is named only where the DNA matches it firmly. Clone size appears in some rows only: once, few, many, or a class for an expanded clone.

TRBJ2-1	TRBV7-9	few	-	TGTGCCAGCAGCTTAGCGGGGGGGCCGAACAATGAGCAGTTCTTC	CASSLAGGPNNEQFF
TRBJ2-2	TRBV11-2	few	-	TGTGCCAGCAGCGCCGGACGGACGAACACCGGGGAGCTGTTTTTT	CASSAGRTNTGELFF
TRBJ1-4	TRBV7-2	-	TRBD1	TGTGCCAGCAGCTTAGGGACAGGGGCGAATTCGAATGAAAAACTGTTTTTT	CASSLGTGANSNEKLFF
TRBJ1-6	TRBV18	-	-	TGTGCCAGCTCACCCCTACCCGATTCACCCCTCCACTTT	CASSPLPDSPLHF
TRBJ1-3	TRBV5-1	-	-	TGCGCCAGCAGCTTGGCCCCGTCGGACTCTGGAAACACCATATATTTT	CASSLAPSDSGNTIYF
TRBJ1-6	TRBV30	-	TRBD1	TGTGCCTGGACCCTCCGGGACAGGGCTAATTCACCCCTCCACTTT	CAWTLRDRANSPLHF
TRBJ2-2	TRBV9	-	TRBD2	TGTGCCAGCAGCCCCCAAAAGACTAGCGGGGGGCCCACGAACACCGGGGAGCTGTTTTTT	CASSPQKTSGGPTNTGELFF
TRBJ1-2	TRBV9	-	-	TGTGCCAGCAGCGTCGGAGATGGCTACACCTTC	CASSVGDGYTF
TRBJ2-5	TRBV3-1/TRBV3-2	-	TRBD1	TGTGCCAGCAGCCGAAGTGGGACAGGGGTAAAAGAGACCCAGTACTTC	CASSRSGTGVKETQYF
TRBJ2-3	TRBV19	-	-	TGTGCCAGTAGTAAGGGGGGTAGCACAGATACGCAGTATTTT	CASSKGGSTDTQYF
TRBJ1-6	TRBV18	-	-	TGTGCCAGCTCACCATTCCGATTGGGGGTAGCGAATAATTCACCCCTCCACTTT	CASSPFRLGVANNSPLHF
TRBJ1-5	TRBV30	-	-	TGTGCCTGGAGTCGGCCTAGCAATCAGCCCCAGCATTTT	CAWSRPSNQPQHF
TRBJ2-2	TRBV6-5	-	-	TGTGCCAGCAGTTACGGATACTTACTGAACACCGGGGAGCTGTTTTTT	CASSYGYLLNTGELFF
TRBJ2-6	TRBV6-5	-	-	TGTGCCAGCAGTTCTCAAGGGGCTGGGGCCAACGTCCTGACTTTC	CASSSQGAGANVLTF
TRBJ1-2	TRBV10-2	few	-	TGCGCCAGCAGTGAGGGCAGGTATGGCTACACCTTC	CASSEGRYGYTF
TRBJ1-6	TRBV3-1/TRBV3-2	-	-	TGTGCCAGCAGCCTAACGCAGGGATGGGATAATTCACCCCTCCACTTT	CASSLTQGWDNSPLHF
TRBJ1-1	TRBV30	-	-	TGTGCCTACTCCGGTTTATTAACTGAAGCTTTCTTT	CAYSGLLTEAFF
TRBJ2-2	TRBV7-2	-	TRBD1	TGTGCCAGCAGCTTAGTCAGGGGGCGGTACGGGGAGCTGTTTTTT	CASSLVRGRYGELFF
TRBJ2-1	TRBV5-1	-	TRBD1	TGCGCCAGCAGCTCGGGACAGGGTTACAATGAGCAGTTCTTC	CASSSGQGYNEQFF
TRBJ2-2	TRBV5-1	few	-	TGCGCCAGCAGGTTACAGTCGAACACCGGGGAGCTGTTTTTT	CASRLQSNTGELFF
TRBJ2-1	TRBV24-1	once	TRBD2	TGTGCCACCAGTGATCCCACTAGCGGTGCTTCCTACAATGAGCAGTTCTTC	CATSDPTSGASYNEQFF
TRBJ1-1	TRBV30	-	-	TGTGCCTGGAGTGGGAGTGGGAACACTGAAGCTTTCTTT	CAWSGSGNTEAFF
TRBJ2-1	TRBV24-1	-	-	TGTGCCACCAGTGATAGTTACCCCTACAATGAGCAGTTCTTC	CATSDSYPYNEQFF
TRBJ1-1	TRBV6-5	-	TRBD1	TGTGCCAGCCGGGATCCGGGACAGGCTTACACTGAAGCTTTCTTT	CASRDPGQAYTEAFF
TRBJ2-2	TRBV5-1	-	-	TGCGCCAGCAGCTTGGACCAGACCAACACCGGGGAGCTGTTTTTT	CASSLDQTNTGELFF
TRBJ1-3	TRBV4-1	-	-	TGCGCCAGCAGCCAAGCCGAACAGGGATTCTCTGGAAACACCATATATTTT	CASSQAEQGFSGNTIYF